This T cell receptor (beta chain) stems from a study of Graves' ophthalmopathy and Graves' hyperthyroidism. Trimming left V 1 base short and J 7 bases short, with 9 bases between. The length of the CDR3 is 14 residues. Germline CDR1 reads SGDLS; CDR2 reads YYNGEE. TCR beta CDR3 regions were amplified from RNA transcripts. The authors performed first-round RT-PCR with HTBI primers and then a second-round multiplex PCR. From the multiplex PCR reads, TCRdb called clonotypes with MiXCR, one entry per CDR3 protein. This sample has 650,000 to 900,000 distinct CDR3 sequences, with roughly 40% found just once. The table lists this clonotype with many counts.

The chain uses TRBV9 and TRBJ1-6, with D unclear. The clonotype was recovered from an adult man with Graves' ophthalmopathy. The sample was peripheral blood. The CDR3 coding sequence is TGTGCCAGCAGCGTACGTACAGAAAATTCACCCCTCCACTTT. Amino acid sequence: CASSVRTENSPLHF. Full variable domain (rest looked up from reference TRBV9 and TRBJ1-6): DSGVTQTPKHLITATGQRVTLRCSPRSGDLSVYWYQQSLDQGLQFLIQYYNGEERAKGNILERFSAQQFPDLHSELNLSSLELGDSALYFCASSVRTENSPLHFGNGTRLTVT.